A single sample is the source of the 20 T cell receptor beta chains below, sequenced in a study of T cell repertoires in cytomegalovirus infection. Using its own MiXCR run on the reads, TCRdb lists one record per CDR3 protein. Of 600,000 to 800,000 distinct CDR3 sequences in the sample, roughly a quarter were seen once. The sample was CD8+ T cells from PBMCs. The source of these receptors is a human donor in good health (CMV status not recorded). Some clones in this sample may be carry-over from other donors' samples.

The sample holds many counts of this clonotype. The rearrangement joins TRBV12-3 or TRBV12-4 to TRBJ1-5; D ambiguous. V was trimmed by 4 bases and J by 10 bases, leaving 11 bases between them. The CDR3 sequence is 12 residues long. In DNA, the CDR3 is TGTGCCAGCAGTTCCGGGAGGTTTCCCCAGCATTTT. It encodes CASSSGRFPQHF.

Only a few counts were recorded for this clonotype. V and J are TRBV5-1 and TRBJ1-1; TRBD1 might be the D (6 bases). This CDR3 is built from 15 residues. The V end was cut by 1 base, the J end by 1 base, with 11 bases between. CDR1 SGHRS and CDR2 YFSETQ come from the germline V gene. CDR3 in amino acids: CASSLNGGANTEAFF. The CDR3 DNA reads TGCGCCAGCAGCTTGAACGGGGGCGCGAACACTGAAGCTTTCTTT.

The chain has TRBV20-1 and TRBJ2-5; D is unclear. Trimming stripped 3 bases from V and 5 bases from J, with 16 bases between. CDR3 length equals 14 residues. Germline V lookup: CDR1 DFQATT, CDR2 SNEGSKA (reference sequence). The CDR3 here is CSASLLVGLETQYF. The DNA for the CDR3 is TGCAGTGCTAGTCTTCTCGTAGGGTTGGAGACCCAGTACTTC.

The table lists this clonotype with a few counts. The CDR3 loop is CASSPSPFDMNYGYTF. The CDR3 bases are TGCGCCAGCAGCCCCTCCCCCTTCGACATGAACTATGGCTACACCTTC. The rearrangement joins TRBV4-3 to TRBJ1-2; unclear D gene. CDR1 and CDR2 (germline): LGHNA, YSLEER. V was clipped by 4 bases and J by 2 bases, with 17 bases between them. This CDR3 has 16 residues.

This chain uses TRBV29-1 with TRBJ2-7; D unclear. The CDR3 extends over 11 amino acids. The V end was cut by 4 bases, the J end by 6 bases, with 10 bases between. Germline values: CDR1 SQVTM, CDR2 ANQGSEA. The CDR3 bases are TGCAGCGTTGTCTTACTGGGCGAGCAGTACGTC. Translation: CSVVLLGEQYV.

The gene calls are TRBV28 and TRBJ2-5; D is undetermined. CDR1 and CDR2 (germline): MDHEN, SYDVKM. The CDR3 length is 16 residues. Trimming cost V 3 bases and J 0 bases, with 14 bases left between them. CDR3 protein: CASSFGRKEYQETQYF. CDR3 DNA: TGTGCCAGCAGTTTCGGTCGTAAGGAGTACCAAGAGACCCAGTACTTC.

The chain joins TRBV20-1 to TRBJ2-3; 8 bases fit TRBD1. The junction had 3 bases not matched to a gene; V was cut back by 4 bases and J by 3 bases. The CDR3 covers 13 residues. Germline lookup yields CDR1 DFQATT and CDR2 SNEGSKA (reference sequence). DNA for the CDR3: TGCAGTGCTACGGACAGGGAAACAGATACGCAGTATTTT. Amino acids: CSATDRETDTQYF.

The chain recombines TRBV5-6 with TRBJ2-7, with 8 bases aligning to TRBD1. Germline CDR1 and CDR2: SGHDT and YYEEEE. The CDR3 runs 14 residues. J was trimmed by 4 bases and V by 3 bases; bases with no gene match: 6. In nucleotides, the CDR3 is TGTGCCAGCAGCTACGGGACAGGTCATTACGAGCAGTACGTC. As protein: CASSYGTGHYEQYV.

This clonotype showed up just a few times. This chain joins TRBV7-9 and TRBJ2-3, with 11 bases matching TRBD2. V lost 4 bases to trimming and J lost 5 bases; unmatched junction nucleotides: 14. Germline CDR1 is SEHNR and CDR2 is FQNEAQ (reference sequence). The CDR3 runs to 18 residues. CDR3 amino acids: CASSSRELAGGSGDTQYF. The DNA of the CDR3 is TGTGCCAGCAGCTCCCGGGAGCTAGCGGGGGGATCGGGAGATACGCAGTATTTT.

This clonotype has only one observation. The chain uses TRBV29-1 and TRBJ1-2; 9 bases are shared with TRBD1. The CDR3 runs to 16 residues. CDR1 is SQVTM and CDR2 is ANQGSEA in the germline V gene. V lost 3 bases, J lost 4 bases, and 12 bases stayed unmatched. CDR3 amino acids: CSVEGKGQGSVYGYTF. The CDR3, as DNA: TGCAGCGTTGAGGGTAAAGGACAGGGGTCGGTCTATGGCTACACCTTC.

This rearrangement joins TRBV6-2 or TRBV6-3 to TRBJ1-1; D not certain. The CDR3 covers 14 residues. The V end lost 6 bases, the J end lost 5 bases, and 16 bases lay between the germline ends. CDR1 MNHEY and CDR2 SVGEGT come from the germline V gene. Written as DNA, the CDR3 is TGTGCCAGCAGCCCAACCGTGGGCACGACTGAAGCTTTCTTT. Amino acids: CASSPTVGTTEAFF.

This CDR3 is CASSESILDTEAFF. CDR3 DNA: TGTGCCAGCAGTGAAAGTATTCTAGACACTGAAGCTTTCTTT. The V and J genes are TRBV25-1 and TRBJ1-1, with D uncertain. With 2 bases removed from V and 3 bases from J, the gap between germline ends came to 10 bases. This CDR3 is 14 amino acids long. Germline V gene data show CDR1 as MGHDK and CDR2 as SYGVNS.

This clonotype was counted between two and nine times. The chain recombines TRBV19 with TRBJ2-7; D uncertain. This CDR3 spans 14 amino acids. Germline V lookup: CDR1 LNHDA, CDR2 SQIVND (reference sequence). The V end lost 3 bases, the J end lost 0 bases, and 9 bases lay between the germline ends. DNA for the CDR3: TGTGCCAGTAGTATCGGCTCGAGCTCCTACGAGCAGTACTTC. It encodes CASSIGSSSYEQYF.

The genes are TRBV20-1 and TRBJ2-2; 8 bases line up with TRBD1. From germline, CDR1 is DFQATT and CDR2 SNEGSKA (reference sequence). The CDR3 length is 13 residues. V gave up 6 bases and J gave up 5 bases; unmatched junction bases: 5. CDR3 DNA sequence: TGCAGTGCCCCGGACAGGGATACCGGGGAGCTGTTTTTT. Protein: CSAPDRDTGELFF.

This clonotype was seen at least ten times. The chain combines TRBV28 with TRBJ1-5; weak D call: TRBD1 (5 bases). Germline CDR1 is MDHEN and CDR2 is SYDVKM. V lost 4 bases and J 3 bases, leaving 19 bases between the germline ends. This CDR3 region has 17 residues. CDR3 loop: CASSSSSGSPFNQPQHF. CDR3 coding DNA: TGTGCCAGCAGTTCAAGTTCAGGGAGTCCCTTCAATCAGCCCCAGCATTTT.

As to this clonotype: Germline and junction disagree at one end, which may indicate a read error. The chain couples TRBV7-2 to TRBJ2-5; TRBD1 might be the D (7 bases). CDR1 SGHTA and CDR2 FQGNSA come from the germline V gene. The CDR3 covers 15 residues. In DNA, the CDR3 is TGTGCCAGCAGCTACAGGGGAGGAGCGAGAGAGAACCAGTACTTC. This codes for CASSYRGGARENQYF. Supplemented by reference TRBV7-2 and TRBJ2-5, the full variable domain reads GAGVSQSPSNKVTEKGKDVELRCDPISGHTALYWYRQSLGQGLEFLIYFQGNSAPDKSGLPSDRFSAERTGGSVSTLTIQRTQQEDSAVYLCASSYRGGARENQYFGPGTRLLVL.

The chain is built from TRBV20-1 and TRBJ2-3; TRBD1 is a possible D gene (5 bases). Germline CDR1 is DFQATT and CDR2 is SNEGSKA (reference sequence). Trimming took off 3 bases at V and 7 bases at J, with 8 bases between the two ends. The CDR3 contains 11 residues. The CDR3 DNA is TGCAGTGCTAGGCCGGACAATACGCAGTATTTT. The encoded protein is CSARPDNTQYF.

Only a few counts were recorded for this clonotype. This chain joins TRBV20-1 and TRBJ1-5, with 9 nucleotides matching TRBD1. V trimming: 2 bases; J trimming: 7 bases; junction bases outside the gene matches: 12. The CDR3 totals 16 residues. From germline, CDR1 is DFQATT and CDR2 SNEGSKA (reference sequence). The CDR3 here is CSARQTAGTGNQPQHF. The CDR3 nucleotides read TGCAGTGCTAGACAGACCGCCGGGACAGGGAACCAGCCCCAGCATTTT.

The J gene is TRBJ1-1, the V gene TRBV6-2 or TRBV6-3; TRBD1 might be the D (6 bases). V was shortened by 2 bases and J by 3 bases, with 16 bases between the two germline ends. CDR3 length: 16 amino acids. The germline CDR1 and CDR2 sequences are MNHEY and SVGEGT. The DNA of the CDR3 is TGTGCCAGCAGTTACCATCAGGGGAGTAAAGACACTGAAGCTTTCTTT. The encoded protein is CASSYHQGSKDTEAFF.

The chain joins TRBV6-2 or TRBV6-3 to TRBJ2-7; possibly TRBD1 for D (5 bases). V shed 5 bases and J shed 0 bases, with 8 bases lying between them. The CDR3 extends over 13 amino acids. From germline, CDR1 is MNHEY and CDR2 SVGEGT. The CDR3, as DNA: TGTGCCAGCAGTCGACAGTCCTCCTACGAGCAGTACGTC. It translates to CASSRQSSYEQYV.